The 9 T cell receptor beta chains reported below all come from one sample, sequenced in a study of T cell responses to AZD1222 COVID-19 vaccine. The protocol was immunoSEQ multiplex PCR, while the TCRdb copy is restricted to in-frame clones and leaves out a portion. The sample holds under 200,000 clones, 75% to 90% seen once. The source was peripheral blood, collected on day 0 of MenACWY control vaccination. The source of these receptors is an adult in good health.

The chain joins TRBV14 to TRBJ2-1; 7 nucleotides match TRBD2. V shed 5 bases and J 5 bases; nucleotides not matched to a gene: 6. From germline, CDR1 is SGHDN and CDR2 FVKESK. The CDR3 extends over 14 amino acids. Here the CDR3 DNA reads TGTGCCAGCAGCTTACGACTAGCTGACAATGAGCAGTTCTTC. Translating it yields CASSLRLADNEQFF.

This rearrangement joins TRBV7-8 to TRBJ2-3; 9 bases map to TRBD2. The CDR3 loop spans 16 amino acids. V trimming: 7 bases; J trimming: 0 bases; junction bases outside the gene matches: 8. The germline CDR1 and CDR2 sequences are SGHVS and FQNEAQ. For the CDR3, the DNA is TGTGCCAGCACCCCTGAGACTAGCGGTAGCACAGATACGCAGTATTTT. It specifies CASTPETSGSTDTQYF.

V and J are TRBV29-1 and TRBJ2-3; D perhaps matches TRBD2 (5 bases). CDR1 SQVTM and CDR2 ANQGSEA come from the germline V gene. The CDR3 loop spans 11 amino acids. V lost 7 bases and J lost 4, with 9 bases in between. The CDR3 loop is CSAASSDTQYF. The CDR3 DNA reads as TGCAGCGCCGCTAGCTCAGATACGCAGTATTTT.

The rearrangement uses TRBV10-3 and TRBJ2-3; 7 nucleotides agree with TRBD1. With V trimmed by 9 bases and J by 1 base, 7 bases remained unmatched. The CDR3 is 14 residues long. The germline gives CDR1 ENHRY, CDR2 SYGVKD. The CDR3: CAIYTGVGTDTQYF. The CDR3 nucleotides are TGTGCCATTTATACAGGGGTTGGCACAGATACGCAGTATTTT.

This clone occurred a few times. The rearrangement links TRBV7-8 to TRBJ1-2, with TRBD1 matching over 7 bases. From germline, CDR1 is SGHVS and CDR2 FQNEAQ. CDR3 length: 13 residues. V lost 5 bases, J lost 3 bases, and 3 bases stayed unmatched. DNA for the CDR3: TGTGCCAGCAGCAGAGGGGGCGACTATGGCTACACCTTC. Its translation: CASSRGGDYGYTF.

The CDR3 DNA is TGTGCCAGCAGCGGAGGACGTTTTGGGGGATACACCATATATTTT. Protein: CASSGGRFGGYTIYF. The chain combines TRBV7-9 with TRBJ1-3; the D gene is possibly TRBD1 (5 bases). The CDR3 sequence is 15 residues long. The germline V and J ends were trimmed by 5 bases and 8 bases, with 19 bases remaining between them. Germline CDR1 is SEHNR and CDR2 is FQNEAQ (reference sequence).

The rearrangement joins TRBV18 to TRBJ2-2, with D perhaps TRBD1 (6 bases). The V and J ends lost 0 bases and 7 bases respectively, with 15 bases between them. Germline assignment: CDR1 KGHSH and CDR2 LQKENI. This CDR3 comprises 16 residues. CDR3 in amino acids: CASSPPSQGSGGELFF. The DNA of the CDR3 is TGTGCCAGCTCACCACCTTCTCAGGGGAGTGGCGGGGAGCTGTTTTTT. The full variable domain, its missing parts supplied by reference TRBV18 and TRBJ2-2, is NAGVMQNPRHLVRRRGQEARLRCSPMKGHSHVYWYRQLPEEGLKFMVYLQKENIIDESGMPKERFSAEFPKEGPSILRIQQVVRGDSAAYFCASSPPSQGSGGELFFGEGSRLTVL.

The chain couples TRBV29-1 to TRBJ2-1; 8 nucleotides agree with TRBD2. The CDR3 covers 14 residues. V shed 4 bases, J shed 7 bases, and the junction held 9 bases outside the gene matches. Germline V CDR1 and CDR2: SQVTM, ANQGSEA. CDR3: CSVVATSGGNEQFF. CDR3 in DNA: TGCAGCGTTGTTGCAACTAGCGGTGGTAATGAGCAGTTCTTC.

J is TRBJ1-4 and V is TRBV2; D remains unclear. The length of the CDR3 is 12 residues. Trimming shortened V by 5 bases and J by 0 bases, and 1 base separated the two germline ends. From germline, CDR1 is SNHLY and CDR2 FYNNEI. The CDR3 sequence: CASSSTNEKLFF. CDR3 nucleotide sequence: TGTGCCAGCAGTTCAACTAATGAAAAACTGTTTTTT.